The 28 T cell receptor beta chains given below trace back to one sample, sequenced in a study of molecular identifiers for immune sequencing clone quantification. TCRdb redid the calling of the PCR reads with MiXCR, one entry per CDR3 protein. The sample carries some 320,000 distinct CDR3 sequences, 24% recorded once. The sample taken for sequencing was naive CD8+ T cells from blood, with Jurkat cell RNA spiked in. Subset reported: FACS-sorted CD8+CD4-CCR7+CD45RA+ naive T cells. The receptors come from a human donor in good health. Some libraries in this study had Jurkat cell RNA spiked in.

In this sample, this clonotype turned up many times. CDR3 bases: TGTGCCAGCCTAAGGGTACAGGGGGTACCCAGGGGGGAAAAACTGTTTTTT. This translates into CASLRVQGVPRGEKLFF. This chain uses TRBV6-1 with TRBJ1-4, with 8 bases matching TRBD1. The CDR3 is made up of 17 amino acids. After removal of 8 bases from V and 8 bases from J, the junction contained 19 bases not matched to a gene. Germline V gene sequence: CDR1 MNHNS, CDR2 SASEGT.

In this sample, this clonotype turned up many times. The rearrangement joins TRBV6-6 to TRBJ2-2, with D hard to call. The CDR3 is 15 amino acids. The germline V gene encodes CDR1 MNHNY and CDR2 SVGAGI (reference sequence). V shed 1 base and J shed 1 base, with 7 bases lying between them. CDR3 DNA: TGTGCCAGCAGTTACTTCCAAGGGAACACCGGGGAGCTGTTTTTT. This translates into CASSYFQGNTGELFF.

This clonotype was counted at least ten times. The V call is TRBV5-1, the J call TRBJ2-7; D may match TRBD1 or TRBD2 (5 bases each). The ends were cut back, 2 bases at V and 2 bases at J, with 14 bases in the middle. The CDR3 consists of 15 residues. The germline V gene has CDR1 SGHRS and CDR2 YFSETQ. DNA for the CDR3: TGCGCCAGCAGCTTCGCCCGGGACGAGCCCTACGAGCAGTACTTC. Protein: CASSFARDEPYEQYF.

About this clonotype: A read error may explain this, as a much larger clone is one base away. This sequence joins TRBV28 and TRBJ2-3, with D maybe TRBD2 (5 bases). This CDR3 has 15 residues. Germline lookup yields CDR1 MDHEN and CDR2 SYDVKM. The V and J ends lost 3 bases and 4 bases respectively, with 14 bases between them. CDR3 nucleotide sequence: TGTGCCAGCAGTTTCGAATACGGACTCCCAGATACGCAGTATTTT. This sequence encodes CASSFEYGLPDTQYF.

CDR3 sequence: CASSPRGWSNQPQHF. The CDR3 bases are TGTGCCAGCAGTCCCAGGGGATGGAGCAATCAGCCCCAGCATTTT. The J gene is TRBJ1-5, the V gene TRBV27; weak D call: TRBD1 (6 bases). The V gene's germline CDR1 is MNHEY and CDR2 SMNVEV (reference sequence). Trimming left V 5 bases short and J 1 base short, with 12 bases between. The CDR3 is made up of 15 amino acids.

This clonotype was detected many times. The chain carries TRBV5-1 and TRBJ2-5; 10 positions agree with TRBD2. Germline assignment: CDR1 SGHRS and CDR2 YFSETQ. CDR3 size: 17 residues. V gave up 0 bases and J gave up 1 base; unmatched junction bases: 6. The CDR3 region is CASSLAASGGPQETQYF. The CDR3, as DNA: TGCGCCAGCAGCTTGGCGGCTAGCGGGGGCCCCCAAGAGACCCAGTACTTC.

This clonotype turned up a few times. The V gene is TRBV7-9, the J gene TRBJ2-7; 8 nucleotides align to TRBD1. The V gene end was trimmed by 5 bases and the J gene end by 2 bases; junction bases not matched to a gene: 11. The CDR3 length is 16 residues. Germline-derived CDR1 and CDR2 are SEHNR and FQNEAQ (reference sequence). DNA for the CDR3: TGTGCCAGCAGCCACCCCTTGACAGGGGACCCCTACGAGCAGTACTTC. It specifies CASSHPLTGDPYEQYF.

This clonotype was seen many times. The chain has TRBV7-9 and TRBJ1-1, with D uncertain. Germline V gives CDR1 SEHNR, CDR2 FQNEAQ (reference sequence). This CDR3 contains 13 residues. V lost 4 bases and J lost 0, with 6 bases in between. CDR3 coding DNA: TGTGCCAGCAGCTCGAACTTGAACACTGAAGCTTTCTTT. Translation gives CASSSNLNTEAFF.

In its sample, this clonotype was seen a few times. The chain joins TRBV7-9 to TRBJ2-1; 10 bases agree with TRBD2. This CDR3 is built from 15 residues. J was trimmed by 2 bases and V by 2 bases; bases with no gene match: 0. Per germline, CDR1 SEHNR and CDR2 FQNEAQ (reference sequence). CDR3 bases: TGTGCCAGCAGCTTACTAGCGGGGGCCTACAATGAGCAGTTCTTC. Translating gives CASSLLAGAYNEQFF. Supplemented by reference TRBV7-9 and TRBJ2-1, the full variable domain reads DTGVSQNPRHKITKRGQNVTFRCDPISEHNRLYWYRQTLGQGPEFLTYFQNEAQLEKSRLLSDRFSAERPKGSFSTLEIQRTEQGDSAMYLCASSLLAGAYNEQFFGPGTRLTVL.

This clonotype was seen ten or more times. The chain carries TRBV7-2 and TRBJ2-7; no clear D gene. The CDR3 runs 14 residues. The V gene's germline CDR1 is SGHTA and CDR2 FQGNSA. The V end was cut by 1 base, the J end by 2 bases, with 9 bases between. DNA for the CDR3: TGTGCCAGCAGCTTAGTAGGTCCGACCTACGAGCAGTACTTC. Amino acids: CASSLVGPTYEQYF.

This clonotype was seen a few times. The chain recombines TRBV12-3 or TRBV12-4 with TRBJ2-2; TRBD2 is a possible D gene (5 bases). V gave up 4 bases and J gave up 5 bases, with 5 bases separating them. This CDR3 spans 12 amino acids. The CDR3: CASSWRTGELFF. The CDR3, as DNA: TGTGCCAGCAGTTGGAGGACCGGGGAGCTGTTTTTT.

This clonotype was detected many times. The V and J genes are TRBV28 and TRBJ2-1; TRBD2 might be the D (5 bases). With 2 bases removed from V and 11 bases from J, the gap between germline ends came to 13 bases. Germline assignment: CDR1 MDHEN and CDR2 SYDVKM. The CDR3 extends over 13 amino acids. The CDR3 nucleotides are TGTGCCAGCAGTTTAACGAGGGTCGCGAAGCAGTTCTTC. Translating gives CASSLTRVAKQFF. Filled out from reference TRBV28 and TRBJ2-1, the complete variable domain reads DVKVTQSSRYLVKRTGEKVFLECVQDMDHENMFWYRQDPGLGLRLIYFSYDVKMKEKGDIPEGYSVSREKKERFSLILESASTNQTSMYLCASSLTRVAKQFFGPGTRLTVL.

This clonotype was seen a few times. The chain links TRBV4-2 to TRBJ2-3; 10 bases fit TRBD1. The junction had 14 bases not matched to a gene; V was cut back by 3 bases and J by 2 bases. The CDR3 consists of 19 residues. Germline V gene sequence: CDR1 LGHNA, CDR2 YNFKEQ. DNA of the CDR3: TGTGCCAGCAGCCACCCCACCGGGACAGGGGAGTTTAACACAGATACGCAGTATTTT. Amino acid sequence: CASSHPTGTGEFNTDTQYF.

This clonotype appeared a few times. This sequence joins TRBV4-1 and TRBJ2-7; TRBD1 aligns across 10 bases. This CDR3 is built from 18 residues. The germline CDR1 and CDR2 sequences are MGHRA and YSYEKL. V shed 2 bases, J shed 4 bases, and the junction held 14 bases outside the gene matches. The CDR3 loop reads CASSQRATAGTGEYEQYF. The CDR3 DNA follows: TGCGCCAGCAGCCAAAGAGCCACCGCGGGGACAGGGGAGTACGAGCAGTACTTC.

This clonotype appeared many times. This chain links TRBV7-9 with TRBJ2-3, with unresolved D. V was cut by 2 bases and J by 6 bases, with 9 bases left in between. CDR3 length equals 13 residues. Germline V gene lookup returns CDR1 SEHNR and CDR2 FQNEAQ (reference sequence). CDR3 sequence reads: CASSLPPEDTQYF. For the CDR3, the DNA is TGTGCCAGCAGCTTACCGCCGGAGGATACGCAGTATTTT.

About this clonotype: This may stem from a read error, because a much larger clone lies one nucleotide away. The V and J genes are TRBV5-6 and TRBJ2-7; the D gene is possibly TRBD1 (5 bases). Trimming left V 0 bases short and J 3 bases short, with 13 bases between. Germline V gene data show CDR1 as SGHDT and CDR2 as YYEEEE. The CDR3 is 15 amino acids. The CDR3 DNA reads as TGTGCCAGCAGCTTGGGGGCAGGGAATCGCTACGAGCAGTACTTC. Protein sequence: CASSLGAGNRYEQYF. The full variable domain, with the rest looked up from reference TRBV5-6 and TRBJ2-7, is DAGVTQSPTHLIKTRGQQVTLRCSPKSGHDTVSWYQQALGQGPQFIFQYYEEEERQRGNFPDRFSGHQFPNYSSELNVNALLLGDSALYLCASSLGAGNRYEQYFGPGTRLTVT.

This clonotype was recorded a few times. The junction differs from germline at one of its ends, possibly a read error. The chain has TRBV7-9 and TRBJ1-5, with D maybe TRBD1 (6 bases). CDR3 length: 15 residues. Germline V gene lookup returns CDR1 SEHNR and CDR2 FQNEAQ (reference sequence). The CDR3 DNA reads as TGTGCCAGCAGCCTTGGGACACCAGTTGATCATCCCCAGCATTTT. This codes for CASSLGTPVDHPQHF.

The chain links TRBV19 to TRBJ1-6; TRBD1 matches 11 bases. The V and J ends lost 3 bases and 9 bases, in that order; junction bases with no gene match: 4. This CDR3 is built from 15 residues. Looked up from germline, CDR1 is LNHDA and CDR2 is SQIVND (reference sequence). The chain's CDR3 is CASSIGDRGFSPLHF. CDR3 in DNA: TGTGCCAGTAGTATCGGGGACAGGGGGTTTTCACCCCTCCACTTT.

This chain links TRBV7-6 with TRBJ2-3; D is possibly TRBD2 (5 bases). The V end lost 1 base, the J end lost 0 bases, and 11 bases lay between the germline ends. The CDR3 is 16 residues long. Germline lookup yields CDR1 SGHVS and CDR2 FNYEAQ. This CDR3 is CASSLVLAPSTDTQYF. CDR3 bases: TGTGCCAGCAGCTTAGTGTTAGCGCCAAGCACAGATACGCAGTATTTT.

About this clonotype: A clone one base away is much larger, so this may be a read error. V gene TRBV30 combines with J gene TRBJ2-5, with no clear D. This CDR3 is 12 amino acids long. The germline V and J ends were trimmed by 1 base and 7 bases, with 10 bases remaining between them. Germline V gene lookup returns CDR1 GTSNPN and CDR2 SVGIG (reference sequence). For the CDR3, the DNA is TGTGCCTGGAGTGAGGCAAGGGTGACCCAGTACTTC. It is translated as CAWSEARVTQYF.

This clonotype was detected ten times or more. The chain couples TRBV7-9 to TRBJ2-5; 8 bases line up with TRBD1. Germline assignment: CDR1 SEHNR and CDR2 FQNEAQ (reference sequence). The junction had 11 bases not matched to a gene; V was cut back by 1 base and J by 4 bases. The CDR3 has 17 residues. The DNA for the CDR3 is TGTGCCAGCAGCTTAGTCGGCGCAGGGGGCTATCGAGAGACCCAGTACTTC. Amino acids: CASSLVGAGGYRETQYF.

The chain links TRBV20-1 to TRBJ1-1; possible D gene TRBD1, 5 bases. The CDR3 runs to 13 residues. The V and J ends lost 1 base and 7 bases respectively, with 13 bases between them. CDR1 is DFQATT, CDR2 SNEGSKA, per germline (reference sequence). The chain's CDR3 is CSARATGFYEAFF. The CDR3 DNA follows: TGCAGTGCTAGAGCAACAGGATTTTATGAAGCTTTCTTT.

This clonotype has at least ten counts. The V call is TRBV7-2, the J call TRBJ2-1; D perhaps matches TRBD2 (5 bases). The CDR3 extends over 13 amino acids. The V end lost 1 base, the J end lost 9 bases, and 10 bases lay between the germline ends. CDR1 is SGHTA, CDR2 FQGNSA, per germline. CDR3: CASSLEAGIEQFF. The CDR3 DNA is TGTGCCAGCAGCTTAGAGGCGGGTATTGAGCAGTTCTTC.

This clonotype was detected only a few times. This chain uses TRBV10-3 with TRBJ2-3; D is unresolved. The ends were cut back, 3 bases at V and 2 bases at J, with 6 bases in the middle. CDR1 and CDR2 (germline): ENHRY, SYGVKD. This CDR3 is built from 13 residues. The CDR3 sequence: CAISEYTTDTQYF. CDR3 nucleotides: TGTGCCATCAGTGAATACACCACAGATACGCAGTATTTT.

Comment on this clonotype: A much larger clone differs from this one at a single base, so this may be a read error. This chain uses TRBV4-2 with TRBJ1-5; D uncertain. The CDR3 has 15 amino acids. Germline V gene sequence: CDR1 LGHNA, CDR2 YNFKEQ. The CDR3 loop is CAGSQVDTSNQPQHF. For the CDR3, the DNA is TGTGCCGGCAGCCAAGTAGACACTAGCAATCAGCCCCAGCATTTT.

In this sample, this clonotype turned up a few times. V is TRBV9 and J is TRBJ2-3, with D perhaps matching TRBD2 (7 bases). From germline, CDR1 is SGDLS and CDR2 YYNGEE. The CDR3 has 17 residues. The V gene lost 0 bases and the J gene lost 2 bases, with 16 bases spanning the gap. The CDR3 here is CASSVVGGGYTTDTQYF. The CDR3 DNA reads as TGTGCCAGCAGCGTAGTAGGGGGGGGCTATACCACAGATACGCAGTATTTT.

This clonotype showed up just a few times. V is TRBV3-2 and J is TRBJ2-4; the D segment call TRBD1 is taken from the table without a DNA check. TRBV3-2 is recorded as a pseudogene. This CDR3 is built from 16 residues. CDR3 sequence reads: CARRAGGEPSKNIQYF. The CDR3 coding sequence is TGTGCCAGGAGGGCAGGGGGCGAGCCCTCCAAAAACATTCAGTACTTC.

This clonotype was recorded at least ten times. The genes are TRBV20-1 and TRBJ2-3; 8 bases are a match to TRBD2. V lost 0 bases and J lost 4; bases outside the gene matches: 9. The CDR3 contains 16 residues. CDR1 and CDR2 (germline): DFQATT, SNEGSKA (reference sequence). As DNA, the CDR3 is TGCAGTGCTAGAGATTACCGGGGGACTAGTGCAGATACGCAGTATTTT. Its translation: CSARDYRGTSADTQYF.